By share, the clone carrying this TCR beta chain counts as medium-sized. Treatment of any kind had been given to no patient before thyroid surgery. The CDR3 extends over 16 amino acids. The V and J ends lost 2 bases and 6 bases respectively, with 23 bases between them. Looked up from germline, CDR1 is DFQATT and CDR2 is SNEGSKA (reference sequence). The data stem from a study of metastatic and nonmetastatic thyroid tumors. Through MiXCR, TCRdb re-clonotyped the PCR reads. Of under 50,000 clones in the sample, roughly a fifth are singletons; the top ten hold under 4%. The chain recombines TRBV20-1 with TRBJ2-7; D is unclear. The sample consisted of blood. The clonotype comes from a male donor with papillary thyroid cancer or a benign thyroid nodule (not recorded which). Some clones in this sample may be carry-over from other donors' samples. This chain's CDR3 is CSARPGGQETTSEQYF. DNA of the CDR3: TGCAGTGCTAGACCAGGCGGCCAGGAGACCACAAGCGAGCAGTACTTC.